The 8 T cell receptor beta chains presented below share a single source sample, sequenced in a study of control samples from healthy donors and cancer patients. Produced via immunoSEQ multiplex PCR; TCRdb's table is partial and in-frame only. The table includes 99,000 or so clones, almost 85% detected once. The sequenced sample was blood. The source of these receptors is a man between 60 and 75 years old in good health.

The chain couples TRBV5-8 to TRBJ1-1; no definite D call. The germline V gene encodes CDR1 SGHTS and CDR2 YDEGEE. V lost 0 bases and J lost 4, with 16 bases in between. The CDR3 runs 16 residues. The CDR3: CASSLGRPVPGTEAFF. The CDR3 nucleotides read TGTGCCAGCAGCTTGGGACGACCCGTCCCGGGCACTGAAGCTTTCTTT. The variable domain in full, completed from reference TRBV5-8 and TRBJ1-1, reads EAGVTQSPTHLIKTRGQQATLRCSPISGHTSVYWYQQALGLGLQFLLWYDEGEERNRGNFPPRFSGRQFPNYSSELNVNALELEDSALYLCASSLGRPVPGTEAFFGQGTRLTVV.

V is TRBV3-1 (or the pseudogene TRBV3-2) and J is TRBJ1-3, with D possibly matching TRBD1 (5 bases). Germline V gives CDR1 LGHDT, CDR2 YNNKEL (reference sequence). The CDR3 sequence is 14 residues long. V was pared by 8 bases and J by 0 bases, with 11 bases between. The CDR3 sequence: CASRTGLSGNTIYF. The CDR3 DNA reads TGTGCCAGCCGTACAGGACTCTCTGGAAACACCATATATTTT.

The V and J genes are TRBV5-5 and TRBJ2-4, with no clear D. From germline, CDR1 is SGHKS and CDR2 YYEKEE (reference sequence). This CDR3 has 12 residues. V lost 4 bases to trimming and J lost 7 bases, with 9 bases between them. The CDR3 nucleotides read TGTGCCAGCAGCCCCCCCGACAACATTCAGTACTTC. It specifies CASSPPDNIQYF.

CDR3 DNA sequence: TGTGCCAGCTCACCGACGCAGGGGGTAAATGGTGAAGCTTTCTTT. Translated: CASSPTQGVNGEAFF. V and J are TRBV18 and TRBJ1-1; 7 nucleotides align to TRBD1. This CDR3 is built from 15 residues. CDR1 and CDR2 (germline): KGHSH, LQKENI. The junction had 11 bases not matched to a gene; V was cut back by 3 bases and J by 7 bases.

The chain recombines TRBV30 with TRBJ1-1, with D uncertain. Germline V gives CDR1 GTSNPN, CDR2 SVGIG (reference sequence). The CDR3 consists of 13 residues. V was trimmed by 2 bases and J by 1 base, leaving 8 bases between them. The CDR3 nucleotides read TGTGCCTGGAGTCGATTCGCGAACACTGAAGCTTTCTTT. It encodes CAWSRFANTEAFF.

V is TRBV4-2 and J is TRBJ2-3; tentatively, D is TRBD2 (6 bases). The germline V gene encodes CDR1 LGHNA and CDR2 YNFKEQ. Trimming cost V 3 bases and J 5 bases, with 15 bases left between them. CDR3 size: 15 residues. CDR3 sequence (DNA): TGTGCCAGCAGCCAGACCGCCGGGAGTAGAGATACGCAGTATTTT. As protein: CASSQTAGSRDTQYF.

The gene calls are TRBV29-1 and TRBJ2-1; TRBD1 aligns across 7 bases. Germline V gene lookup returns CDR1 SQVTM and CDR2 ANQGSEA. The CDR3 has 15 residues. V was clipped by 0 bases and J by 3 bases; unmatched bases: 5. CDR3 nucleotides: TGCAGCGTTGAAGACGGGCAGGGGGTCTACAATGAGCAGTTCTTC. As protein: CSVEDGQGVYNEQFF.

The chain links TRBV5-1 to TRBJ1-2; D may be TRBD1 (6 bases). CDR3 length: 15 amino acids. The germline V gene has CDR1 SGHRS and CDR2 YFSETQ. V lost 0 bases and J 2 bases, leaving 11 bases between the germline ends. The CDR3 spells CASSLAAGENYGYTF. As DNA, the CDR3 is TGCGCCAGCAGCTTGGCCGCAGGGGAGAACTATGGCTACACCTTC.